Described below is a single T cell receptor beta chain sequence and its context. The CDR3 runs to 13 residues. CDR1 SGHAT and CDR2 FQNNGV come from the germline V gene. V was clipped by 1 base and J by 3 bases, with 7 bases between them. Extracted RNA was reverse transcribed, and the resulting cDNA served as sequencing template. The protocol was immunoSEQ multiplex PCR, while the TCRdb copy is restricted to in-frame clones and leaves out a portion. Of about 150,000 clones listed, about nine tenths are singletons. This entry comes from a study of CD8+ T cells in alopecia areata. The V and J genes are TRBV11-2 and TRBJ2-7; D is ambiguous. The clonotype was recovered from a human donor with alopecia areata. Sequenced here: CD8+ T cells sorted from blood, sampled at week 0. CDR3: CASSLVLDYEQYF. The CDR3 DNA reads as TGTGCCAGCAGCTTAGTCCTAGACTACGAGCAGTACTTC.